Listed below are T cell receptor beta chains from one sample, sequenced in a study of T cells in Graves' hyperthyroidism and ophthalmopathy. Each CDR3 protein gets one entry after TCRdb re-called the multiplex PCR reads with MiXCR. This repertoire shows 200,000 to 300,000 distinct CDR3 sequences, around 24% found once; its top ten account for roughly 35%. Sequenced sample: blood. The receptors derive from a woman aged 40 to 50 with Graves' ophthalmopathy. CDR3s include the opening cysteine and the closing phenylalanine or tryptophan. Each record gives: D gene, clone size, J gene, V gene, CDR3 DNA, CDR3 protein. The D gene is left open where the match is weak. Only some rows state a clone size, as once, few, many or a class for expanded clones.

-	many	TRBJ1-1	TRBV5-1	TGCGCCAGCAGTGGGGGAGGGAACACTGAAGCTTTCTTT	CASSGGGNTEAFF
-	many	TRBJ1-2	TRBV6-1	TGTGCCAGCGAATCCTCCGGGGCTACCAACTATGGCTACACCTTC	CASESSGATNYGYTF
-	many	TRBJ2-5	TRBV11-2	TGTGCCAGCAGCGGGCCAGAGGGTTACCAAGAGACCCAGTACTTC	CASSGPEGYQETQYF
-	many	TRBJ2-7	TRBV20-1	TGCAGTGCTAGGTCGGACACAACTGGGGCCTACGAGCAGTACTTC	CSARSDTTGAYEQYF
-	many	TRBJ1-6	TRBV11-2	TGTGCCAGCAGTCCTCCGGGCTCCTATAATTCACCCCTCCACTTT	CASSPPGSYNSPLHF
-	many	TRBJ2-7	TRBV12-5	TGTGCTAGTGGCCTGGACGGGACCTACGAGCAGTACTTC	CASGLDGTYEQYF
TRBD2	many	TRBJ2-7	TRBV20-1	TGCAGTGTTCGGCGGGAGAGCTCTTACGAGCAGTACTTC	CSVRRESSYEQYF
-	many	TRBJ2-7	TRBV29-1	TGCAGCGTTGGGGGGAAGGAGCAGTACTTC	CSVGGKEQYF
TRBD2	many	TRBJ2-5	TRBV5-1	TGCGCCAGCAGCTCTAGCGGGGCACAAGAGACCCAGTACTTC	CASSSSGAQETQYF
TRBD1	many	TRBJ2-7	TRBV3-1	TGTGCCAGCAGCAACCGGGACAGGGCCTACGAGCAGTACTTC	CASSNRDRAYEQYF
-	-	TRBJ2-7	TRBV24-1	TGTGCCACCAGTGATCCTAACCCCGCTGGCGAGCAGTACTTC	CATSDPNPAGEQYF
-	-	TRBJ1-2	TRBV3-1	TGTGCCAGCAGCGACGGACAGCACTATGGCTACATCTTC	CASSDGQHYGYIF
TRBD2	-	TRBJ2-5	TRBV7-8	TGTGCCAGCAGCCCACGTAGGACTAGCGGGAGCGGACAGACCCAGTACTTC	CASSPRRTSGSGQTQYF
-	many	TRBJ1-2	TRBV28	TGTGCCAGCAGGGATCATAACTATGGCTACACCTTC	CASRDHNYGYTF
-	many	TRBJ1-5	TRBV5-1	TGCGCCAGCAGCTTGAGGGGAGGAGATCAGCCCCAGCATTTT	CASSLRGGDQPQHF
TRBD1	-	TRBJ1-5	TRBV6-2/TRBV6-3	TGTGCCAGCACCACTACAGGGGGCGGAATGCCCCAGCATTTT	CASTTTGGGMPQHF
TRBD1	-	TRBJ2-7	TRBV6-2/TRBV6-3	TGTGCCAGCAGAACGACAGGGCCATTGCAGTACTTC	CASRTTGPLQYF
-	many	TRBJ2-5	TRBV6-5	TGTGCCAGCAGTTACCGCGGCCGAGGTGCAGAGACCCAGTACTTC	CASSYRGRGAETQYF
TRBD2	many	TRBJ2-7	TRBV7-2	TGTGCCAGCAGCTTAGTACTAGCGAACTACGAGCAGTACTTC	CASSLVLANYEQYF
-	many	TRBJ2-2	TRBV7-2	TGTGCCAGCAGCTTAATTGGCGGCGGGACCGGGGAGCTGTTTTTT	CASSLIGGGTGELFF
TRBD2	-	TRBJ2-7	TRBV20-1	TGCAGTGCACCCGGACTAGCGGGATCAATCCAGTACTTC	CSAPGLAGSIQYF
-	-	TRBJ2-7	TRBV19	TGTGCCACCCGACTAGAGGGGAGCTCCTACGAGCAGTCCTTC	CATRLEGSSYEQSF
-	few	TRBJ1-4	TRBV30	TGTGCCTGGAGTGGCCTGAGTAATGAAAAACTGTTTTTT	CAWSGLSNEKLFF
-	many	TRBJ2-5	TRBV20-1	TGCAGTGCTAACCAGGCCCGGGACCAGTACTTC	CSANQARDQYF
-	many	TRBJ1-1	TRBV14	TGTGCCAGCAGCCAAATACTAGGGCCAGGGGAAGCTTTCTTT	CASSQILGPGEAFF
-	-	TRBJ1-2	TRBV12-3/TRBV12-4	TGTGCCAGCACTCGGCACCATAACTATGGCTACACCTTC	CASTRHHNYGYTF
-	-	TRBJ1-2	TRBV6-1	TGTGCCAGCAGCACCCTTTCGGGGGCGGGAGGCTACACCTTC	CASSTLSGAGGYTF
-	few	TRBJ1-6	TRBV7-8	TGTGCCAGCAGCTTTCCGGGAGACAAACCCCTCCACTTT	CASSFPGDKPLHF
TRBD2	many	TRBJ2-5	TRBV12-3/TRBV12-4	TGTGCCAGCAGTTACCCTCCGGGACTAGCGCAAGAGACCCAGTACTTC	CASSYPPGLAQETQYF
-	-	TRBJ1-5	TRBV6-2/TRBV6-3	TGTGCCAGCAGTTACTCGTTCGGTGGACAGCCCCAGCATTTT	CASSYSFGGQPQHF
TRBD1	many	TRBJ2-6	TRBV18	TGTGCCAGCTCACCACCGAAGACAGGGGTGAAGGGGGCCAACGTCCTGACTTTC	CASSPPKTGVKGANVLTF
TRBD2	many	TRBJ2-2	TRBV5-1	TGCGCCAGCAGCAGGAAGCGGGAGGATGGCCCCGGGGAGCTGTTTTTT	CASSRKREDGPGELFF
-	few	TRBJ2-5	TRBV3-1	TGTGCCAGCAGCCAAGGTTCAGGGCCTGGTGAAGAGACCCAGTACTTC	CASSQGSGPGEETQYF
-	-	TRBJ2-7	TRBV30	TGTGCCTGGAACGGACAGTGGGCGAGTGAGCAGTACTTC	CAWNGQWASEQYF
-	many	TRBJ1-1	TRBV6-2/TRBV6-3	TGTGCCAGCAGTTACCAAGTCGACCGACCATCTAACACTGAAGCTTTCTTT	CASSYQVDRPSNTEAFF
-	many	TRBJ2-7	TRBV28	TGTGCCAGCAGTTTATCTTCTGAGACCGACTACGAGCAGTACTTC	CASSLSSETDYEQYF
TRBD1	-	TRBJ2-7	TRBV30	TGTGCCTGGAGTGTACAGCAGGGGGCCTACGAGCAGTACTTC	CAWSVQQGAYEQYF
-	many	TRBJ2-5	TRBV24-1	TGTGCCACCAGTGACCGGCGTATACAAGAGACCCAGTACTTC	CATSDRRIQETQYF
TRBD1	many	TRBJ2-5	TRBV5-1	TGCGCCAGCAGCTTAAACCGGGACAGGGCGACGGAGACCCAGTACTTC	CASSLNRDRATETQYF
TRBD1	many	TRBJ2-7	TRBV5-1	TGCGCCAGCAGCCCGGGACAGGGGAGGTACGAGCAGTACTTC	CASSPGQGRYEQYF
TRBD2	many	TRBJ2-7	TRBV6-2/TRBV6-3	TGTGCCAGCAGCAGCGGGGGGTTGAGCTCCTACGAGCAGTACTTC	CASSSGGLSSYEQYF
-	many	TRBJ1-1	TRBV2	TGTGCCAGCAGTCGGCAGGGCAATTCCATGAACACTGAAGCTTTCTTT	CASSRQGNSMNTEAFF
TRBD2	-	TRBJ2-5	TRBV7-9	TGTGCCAGCGCGTTCATAGCGGGAGTCGGTGAGACCCAGTACTTC	CASAFIAGVGETQYF
-	many	TRBJ2-7	TRBV20-1	TGCAGCCACGGACCGGCAGCCTACGAGCAGTACTTC	CSHGPAAYEQYF
-	-	TRBJ1-3	TRBV7-2	TGTGCCAGCAGCTTGACGGCTGGAAACACCATATATTTT	CASSLTAGNTIYF
-	many	TRBJ1-1	TRBV18	TGTGCCAGCTCCGAACAGGAAGGGGCTGAAGCTTTCTTT	CASSEQEGAEAFF